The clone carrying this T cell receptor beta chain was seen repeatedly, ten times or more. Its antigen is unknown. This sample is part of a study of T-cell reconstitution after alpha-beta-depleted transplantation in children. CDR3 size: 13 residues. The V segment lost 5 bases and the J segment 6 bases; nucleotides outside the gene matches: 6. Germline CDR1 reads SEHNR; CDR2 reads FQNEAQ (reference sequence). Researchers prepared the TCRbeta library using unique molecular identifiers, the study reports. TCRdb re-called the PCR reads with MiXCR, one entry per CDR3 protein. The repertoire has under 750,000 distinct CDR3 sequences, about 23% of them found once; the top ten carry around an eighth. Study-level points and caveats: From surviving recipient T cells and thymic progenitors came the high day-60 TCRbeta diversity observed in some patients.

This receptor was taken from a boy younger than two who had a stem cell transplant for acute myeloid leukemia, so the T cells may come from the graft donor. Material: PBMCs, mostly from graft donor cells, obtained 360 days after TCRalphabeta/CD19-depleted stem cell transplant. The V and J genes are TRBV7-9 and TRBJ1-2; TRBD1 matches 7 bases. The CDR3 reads CASSTSTGHGYTF. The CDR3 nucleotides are TGTGCCAGCAGCACCTCGACAGGGCATGGCTACACCTTC.